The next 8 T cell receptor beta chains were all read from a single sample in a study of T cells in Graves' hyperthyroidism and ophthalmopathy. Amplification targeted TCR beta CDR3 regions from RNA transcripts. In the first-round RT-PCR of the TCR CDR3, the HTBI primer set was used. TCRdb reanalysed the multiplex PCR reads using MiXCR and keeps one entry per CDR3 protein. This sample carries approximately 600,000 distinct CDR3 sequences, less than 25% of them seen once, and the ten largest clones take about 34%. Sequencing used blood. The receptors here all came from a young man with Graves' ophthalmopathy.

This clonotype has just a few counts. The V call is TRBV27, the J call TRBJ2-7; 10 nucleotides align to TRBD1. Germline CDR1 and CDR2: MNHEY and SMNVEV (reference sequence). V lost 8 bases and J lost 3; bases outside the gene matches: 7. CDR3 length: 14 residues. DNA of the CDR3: TGTGCCAGCCGTAAGGGACAGGGGTTCTACGAGCAGTACTTC. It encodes CASRKGQGFYEQYF.

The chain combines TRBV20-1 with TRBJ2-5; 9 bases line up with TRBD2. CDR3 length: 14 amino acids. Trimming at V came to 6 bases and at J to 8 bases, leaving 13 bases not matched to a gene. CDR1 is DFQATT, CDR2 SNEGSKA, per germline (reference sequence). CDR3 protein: CSARREGSDSTQYF. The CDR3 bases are TGCAGTGCCCGGCGGGAGGGTAGCGACTCAACCCAGTACTTC.

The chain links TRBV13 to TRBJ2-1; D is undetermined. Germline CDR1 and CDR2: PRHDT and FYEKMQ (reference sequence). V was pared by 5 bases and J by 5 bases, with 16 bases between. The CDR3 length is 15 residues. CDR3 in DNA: TGTGCCAGCAGCCTTCCGCGCTCAGCTAACAATGAGCAGTTCTTC. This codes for CASSLPRSANNEQFF.

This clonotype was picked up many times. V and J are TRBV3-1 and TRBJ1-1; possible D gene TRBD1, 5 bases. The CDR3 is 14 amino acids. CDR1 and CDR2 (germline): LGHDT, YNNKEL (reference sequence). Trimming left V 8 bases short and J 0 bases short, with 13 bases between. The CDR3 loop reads CASRTGGVNTEAFF. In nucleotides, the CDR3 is TGTGCCAGCCGTACGGGGGGGGTGAACACTGAAGCTTTCTTT.

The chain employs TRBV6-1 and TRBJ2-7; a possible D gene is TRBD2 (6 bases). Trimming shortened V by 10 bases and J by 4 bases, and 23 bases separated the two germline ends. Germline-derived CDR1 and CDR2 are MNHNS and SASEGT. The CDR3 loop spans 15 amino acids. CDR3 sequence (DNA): TGTGCCACCCTTGTACTGGGGCGGGATACTTACGAGCAGTACTTC. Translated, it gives CATLVLGRDTYEQYF.

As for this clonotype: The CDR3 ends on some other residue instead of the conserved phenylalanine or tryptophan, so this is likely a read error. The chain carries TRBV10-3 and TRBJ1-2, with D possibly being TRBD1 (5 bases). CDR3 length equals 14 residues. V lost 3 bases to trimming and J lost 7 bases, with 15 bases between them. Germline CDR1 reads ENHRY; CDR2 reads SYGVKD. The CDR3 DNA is TGTGCCATCAGTGAACTGGGCAGGGCCTCTGGCTACACCCTC. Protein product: CAISELGRASGYTL.

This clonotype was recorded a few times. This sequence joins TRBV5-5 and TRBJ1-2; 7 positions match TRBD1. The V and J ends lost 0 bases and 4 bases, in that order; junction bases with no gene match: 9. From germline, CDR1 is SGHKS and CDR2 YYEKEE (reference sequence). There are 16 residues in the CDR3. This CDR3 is CASSLAVGGDLYGYTF. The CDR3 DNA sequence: TGTGCCAGCAGCTTGGCAGTAGGGGGCGACCTCTATGGCTACACCTTC.

CDR3 DNA: TGTGCCAGCAGTGCACAACAGGGGGCGATCGGCTACACCTTC. Translation: CASSAQQGAIGYTF. The chain uses TRBV6-1 and TRBJ1-2; the match to TRBD1 covers 9 bases. CDR1 is MNHNS and CDR2 is SASEGT in the germline V gene. This CDR3 contains 14 residues. Losses at the gene ends were 4 bases for V and 8 bases for J; bases not matched to a gene: 8.